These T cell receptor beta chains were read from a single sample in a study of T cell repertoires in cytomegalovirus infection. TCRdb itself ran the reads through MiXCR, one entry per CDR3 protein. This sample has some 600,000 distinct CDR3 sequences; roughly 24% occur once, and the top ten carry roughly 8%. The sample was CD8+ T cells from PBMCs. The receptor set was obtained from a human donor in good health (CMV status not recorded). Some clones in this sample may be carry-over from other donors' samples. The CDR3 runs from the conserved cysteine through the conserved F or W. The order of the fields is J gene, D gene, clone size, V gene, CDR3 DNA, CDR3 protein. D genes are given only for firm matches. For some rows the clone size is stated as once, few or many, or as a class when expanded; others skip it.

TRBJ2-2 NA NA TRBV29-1 TGCAGCGTTGACGGGTACACCGGGGAGCTGTTTTTT CSVDGYTGELFF
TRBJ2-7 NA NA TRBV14 TGTGCCAGCAGCCGAATTCCTAGTAGTCCCTACGAGCAGTACTTC CASSRIPSSPYEQYF
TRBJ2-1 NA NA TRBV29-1 TGCAGCACCGGTGGGGATTTAAGTGAGCAGTTCTTC CSTGGDLSEQFF
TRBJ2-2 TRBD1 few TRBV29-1 TGCAGCGTTGAAGAGGTCGCGACAGGGTTTGGCGGGGAGCTGTTTTTT CSVEEVATGFGGELFF
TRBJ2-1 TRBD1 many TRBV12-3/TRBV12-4 TGTGCCAGCAATGGACAGGGGGTATTGAATGAGCAGTTCTTC CASNGQGVLNEQFF
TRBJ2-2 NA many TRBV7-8 TGTGCCAGCAGCGAGGGAACATACACCGGGGAGCTGTTTTTT CASSEGTYTGELFF
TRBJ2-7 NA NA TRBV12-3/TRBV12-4 TGTGTCAGCAGTCCCCGGACAGACTCCTACGAGCAGTACTTC CVSSPRTDSYEQYF
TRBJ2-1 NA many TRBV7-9 TGTGCCAGCAGCACCTATCGACAGACCGAGCAGTTCTTC CASSTYRQTEQFF
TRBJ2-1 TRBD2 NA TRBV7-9 TGTGCCAGCAGTTCCCCTCTAGCGGGGGGGCCGAATGAGCAGTTCTTC CASSSPLAGGPNEQFF
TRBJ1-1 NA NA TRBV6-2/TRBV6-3 TGTGCCAGCAGTCTTAAAGACAGCTACACTGAAGCTTTCTTT CASSLKDSYTEAFF
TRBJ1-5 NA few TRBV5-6 TGTGCCAGCTCCGAAGGGGGTGGCAATCAGCCCCAGCATTTT CASSEGGGNQPQHF
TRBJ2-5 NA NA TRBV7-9 TGTGCCAGCAGCTCGGACCTGTACCAATACTTGCTCCCCCAGTACTTC CASSSDLYQYLLPQYF
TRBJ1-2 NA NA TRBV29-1 TGCAGCGTTGAATTCGGGTTCGGACCCTATGGCTACACCTTC CSVEFGFGPYGYTF
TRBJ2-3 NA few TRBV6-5 TGTGCCAGCGGGCGACCACAGGGCCACAGCACAGATACGCAGTATTTT CASGRPQGHSTDTQYF
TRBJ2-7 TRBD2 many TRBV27 TGTGCCAGCAGCTTTGGCGGGGGCTACGAGCAGTACTTC CASSFGGGYEQYF
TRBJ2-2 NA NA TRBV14 TGTGCCAGCAGCCAAGAAGCAGGGCCCCTAGATCGGGAGCTGTTTTTT CASSQEAGPLDRELFF
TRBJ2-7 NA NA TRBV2 TGTGCCAGCTTCGAAGGGGCGAGATACGAGCAGTACTTC CASFEGARYEQYF
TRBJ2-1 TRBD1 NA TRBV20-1 TGCAGTGCTGAATCCGGGACAGTCTTCTCCTACAATGAGCAGTTCTTC CSAESGTVFSYNEQFF
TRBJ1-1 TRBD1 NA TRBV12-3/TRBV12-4 TGTGCCAGCAGTTGGACAGGGCGTACTGAAGCTTTCTTT CASSWTGRTEAFF
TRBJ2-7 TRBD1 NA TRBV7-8 TGTGCCAGCAGCTTAGGGACAGGGAGAACCTCCTACGAGCAGTACTTC CASSLGTGRTSYEQYF
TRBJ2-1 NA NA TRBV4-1 TGCGCCAGCAGCCCGTCGGAGGCCAATGAGCAGTTCTTC CASSPSEANEQFF
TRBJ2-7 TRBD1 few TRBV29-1 TGCAGCGTTGTGGGGACAGGAATATCCTACGAGCAGTACTTC CSVVGTGISYEQYF
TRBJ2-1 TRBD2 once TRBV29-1 TGCAGCGTTCCGGGACTAGTGGGGGTTACTATCTACAATGAGCAGTTCTTC CSVPGLVGVTIYNEQFF
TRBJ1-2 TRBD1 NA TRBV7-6 TGTGCCAGCAGCTTGGACAGGACTCGGTATGGCTACACCTTC CASSLDRTRYGYTF
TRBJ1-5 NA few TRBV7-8 TGTGCCAGCAGCTTAGCAGGGGCGTTGAGCAATCAGCCCCAGCATTTT CASSLAGALSNQPQHF
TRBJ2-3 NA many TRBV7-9 TGTGCCAGCAGCTCAGACAAGGGTTCAGATACGCAGTATTTT CASSSDKGSDTQYF
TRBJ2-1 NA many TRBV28 TGTGCCAGCAGTAAAACCCCTCATGGGGATGAGCAGTTCTTC CASSKTPHGDEQFF
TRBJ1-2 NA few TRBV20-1 TGCAGTGCTAGAGGGACAGAGGGAGGCTACACCTTC CSARGTEGGYTF
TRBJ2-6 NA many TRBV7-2 TGTGCCAGCAGCCCACCGCTAGGCGGGGCCAACGTCCTGACTTTC CASSPPLGGANVLTF
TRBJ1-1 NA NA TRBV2 TGTGCCAGCATTCGGGCAACCATAAACACTGAAGCTTTCTTT CASIRATINTEAFF
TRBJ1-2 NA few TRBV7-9 TGTGCCAGCAGCTTAGGGCACACGAGCTACACCTTC CASSLGHTSYTF
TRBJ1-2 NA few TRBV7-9 TGTGCCAGCAGCTTTCGGGTGAACTATGGCTACACCTTC CASSFRVNYGYTF
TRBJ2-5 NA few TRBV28 TGTGCCAGCAGGATATCGGCAGCCCTGAAAGAGACCCAGTACTTC CASRISAALKETQYF
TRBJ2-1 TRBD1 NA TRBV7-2 TGTGCCAGCAGCTCGCCCCGACAGGGGTGGTCCTACAATGAGCAGTTCTTC CASSSPRQGWSYNEQFF
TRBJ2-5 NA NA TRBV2 TGTGCCAGCAGACCGGACATGCTAGTTCAAGAGACCCAGTACTTC CASRPDMLVQETQYF